A single sample is the source of the 11 T cell receptor beta chains below, sequenced in a study of cytomegalovirus exposure and HLA in healthy donors. This PCR relied on a set of 60 Vbeta primers and 13 Jbeta primers. Measured with immunoSEQ multiplex PCR; TCRdb has only the in-frame clones, and not every one. The sample holds about 160,000 clones; roughly four fifths are singletons and the top ten take over 4%. Sequencing was done on a sample of PBMCs. The receptors come from a man over 45 in good health and CMV-seropositive.

In its sample, this clone was seen once. The rearrangement links TRBV7-9 to TRBJ2-1; 8 bases are shared with TRBD1. Germline trimming cut 4 bases from V and 9 bases from J; bases unmatched to any gene: 11. Germline V lookup: CDR1 SEHNR, CDR2 FQNEAQ (reference sequence). The CDR3 runs to 15 residues. CDR3 sequence: CASSSGGQAFAEQFF. CDR3 nucleotides: TGTGCCAGCAGCTCAGGGGGACAGGCCTTTGCTGAGCAGTTCTTC.

The V call is TRBV14, the J call TRBJ2-3; D is possibly TRBD2 (5 bases). The CDR3 has 16 residues. Trimming took 0 bases from V and 2 from J, leaving 12 bases between them. CDR1 is SGHDN and CDR2 is FVKESK in the germline V gene. The CDR3 coding sequence is TGTGCCAGCAGCCAAGAGGCCCCCGGGAACACAGATACGCAGTATTTT. Translated, it gives CASSQEAPGNTDTQYF.

The chain combines TRBV7-9 with TRBJ1-4, with 8 bases lining up with TRBD1. The length of the CDR3 is 15 residues. The junction had 9 bases not matched to a gene; V was cut back by 5 bases and J by 7 bases. Germline V gives CDR1 SEHNR, CDR2 FQNEAQ (reference sequence). CDR3: CASSVEGQGSEKLFF. The CDR3 DNA sequence: TGTGCCAGCAGCGTAGAAGGACAGGGTAGTGAAAAACTGTTTTTT.

The J gene is TRBJ1-4, the V gene TRBV11-2; weak D call: TRBD1 (6 bases). This CDR3 contains 15 residues. Between the trimmed V and J ends, which lost 5 bases and 2 bases, there was a span of 12 bases. Looked up from germline, CDR1 is SGHAT and CDR2 is FQNNGV. This CDR3 is CASSPAGATNEKLFF. The CDR3 DNA reads TGTGCCAGCAGCCCCGCGGGGGCCACTAATGAAAAACTGTTTTTT.

V and J are TRBV5-1 and TRBJ1-6; 7 nucleotides align to TRBD1. The CDR3 totals 16 residues. Germline V gene sequence: CDR1 SGHRS, CDR2 YFSETQ. Losses at the gene ends were 4 bases for V and 10 bases for J; bases not matched to a gene: 14. The CDR3 DNA reads TGCGCCAGCAGCAAAGGCGGGACAGCGAGTAACTCACCCCTCCACTTT. This sequence encodes CASSKGGTASNSPLHF.

A remark on this clone: One junction end does not reproduce the germline sequence, and a read error may be involved. The V gene is TRBV5-6, the J gene TRBJ2-6; 7 bases match TRBD1. Germline V gives CDR1 SGHDT, CDR2 YYEEEE. CDR3 length: 16 residues. CDR3 loop: CASSLVQGVGANVLAF. DNA for the CDR3: TGTGCCAGCAGCTTGGTTCAGGGGGTCGGGGCCAACGTCCTGGCTTTC.

V is TRBV15 and J is TRBJ1-1; D might be TRBD1 (5 bases). The CDR3 runs 14 residues. CDR1 is LNHNV, CDR2 YYDKDF, per germline (reference sequence). V lost 1 base to trimming and J lost 5 bases, with 11 bases between them. CDR3 sequence reads: CATSRARGWTEAFF. DNA of the CDR3: TGTGCCACCAGCAGAGCCCGGGGGTGGACTGAAGCTTTCTTT.

This clone has just one count. This chain connects TRBV7-2 to TRBJ1-5; D is unresolved. The CDR3 covers 16 residues. Germline lookup yields CDR1 SGHTA and CDR2 FQGNSA. With 2 bases removed from V and 1 base from J, the gap between germline ends came to 12 bases. CDR3 amino acids: CASSLLAGLSNQPQHF. In nucleotides, the CDR3 is TGTGCCAGCAGCTTATTGGCGGGTCTAAGCAATCAGCCCCAGCATTTT.

The rearrangement joins TRBV5-1 to TRBJ2-7, with 11 bases aligning to TRBD2. The CDR3 runs 20 residues. V was pared by 1 base and J by 4 bases, with 19 bases of the junction left unmatched. CDR1 SGHRS and CDR2 YFSETQ come from the germline V gene. The CDR3 loop is CASSLHRRKFPGLAAYEQYF. The CDR3 nucleotides read TGCGCCAGCAGCTTGCACCGCAGAAAATTCCCGGGACTAGCGGCATACGAGCAGTACTTC.

The chain joins TRBV5-1 to TRBJ1-1; 12 bases match TRBD1. CDR3 length equals 16 residues. From germline, CDR1 is SGHRS and CDR2 YFSETQ. The V and J ends lost 0 bases and 4 bases, in that order; junction bases with no gene match: 4. CDR3 residues: CASSLAGTGGTTEAFF. The CDR3 nucleotides are TGCGCCAGCAGCTTGGCTGGGACAGGGGGCACCACTGAAGCTTTCTTT. Full variable domain (remainder filled in from reference TRBV5-1 and TRBJ1-1): KAGVTQTPRYLIKTRGQQVTLSCSPISGHRSVSWYQQTPGQGLQFLFEYFSETQRNKGNFPGRFSGRQFSNSRSEMNVSTLELGDSALYLCASSLAGTGGTTEAFFGQGTRLTVV.

The chain links TRBV2 to TRBJ1-4; D is undetermined. This CDR3 comprises 12 residues. Germline V CDR1 and CDR2: SNHLY, FYNNEI. V gave up 1 base and J gave up 10 bases, with 7 bases separating them. Here the CDR3 DNA reads TGTGCCAGCAGTGAAGGGGGAGGAAAACTGTTTTTT. Amino acid sequence: CASSEGGGKLFF.